Below are 29 T cell receptor beta chains sequenced from a single sample in a study of sequential checkpoint blockade in melanoma. Generated by immunoSEQ multiplex PCR, the TCRdb table keeps only in-frame clones and is missing some. Found here are 5,000 or so clones, 23% of them singletons; the top ten hold around 9.3%. Treatment given: randomized to nivolumab then ipilimumab (arm A) or the reverse (arm B). The input for sequencing was tumor tissue (inferred from file names), taken from a patient given nivolumab and ipilimumab in sequence. The receptors were gathered from a human donor with melanoma.

The chain carries TRBV19 and TRBJ2-3, with 7 bases fitting TRBD2. This CDR3 spans 14 amino acids. Trimming cost V 3 bases and J 11 bases; bases outside gene matches: 11. The germline CDR1 and CDR2 sequences are LNHDA and SQIVND (reference sequence). CDR3 nucleotide sequence: TGTGCCAGTAGTATGGCGGGAGTGGCCTTTGTGCAGTATTTT. Amino acids: CASSMAGVAFVQYF.

This clone was counted only a few times. The genes are TRBV10-3 and TRBJ1-1; D unclear. Germline V gives CDR1 ENHRY, CDR2 SYGVKD. This CDR3 spans 14 amino acids. Between the trimmed V and J ends, which lost 0 bases and 6 bases, there was a span of 11 bases. In DNA form, the CDR3 reads TGTGCCATCAGTGAGTCCACAGCTGGCCCTGAAGCTTTCTTT. This gives the protein CAISESTAGPEAFF.

This clone rates as large. The chain carries TRBV5-1 and TRBJ2-3, with 10 bases aligning to TRBD2. Trimming removed 0 bases from V and 5 bases from J; junction bases left unmatched: 6. CDR3 size: 16 residues. From germline, CDR1 is SGHRS and CDR2 YFSETQ. The CDR3 region has the DNA TGCGCCAGCAGCTTGGCTAGCGGGAGACATGGAGATACGCAGTATTTT. It is translated as CASSLASGRHGDTQYF.

This clone has just a few counts. The rearrangement uses TRBV25-1 and TRBJ2-5; either TRBD1 or TRBD2 may supply D (6 bases each). Germline V gene data show CDR1 as MGHDK and CDR2 as SYGVNS. Trimming cost V 1 base and J 5 bases, with 17 bases left between them. This CDR3 contains 16 residues. CDR3 DNA sequence: TGTGCCAGCAGTGAATGGGTGGGGGCGAGCGGGGAGACCCAGTACTTC. Amino acids: CASSEWVGASGETQYF. The full variable domain, completed using reference TRBV25-1 and TRBJ2-5, is EADIYQTPRYLVIGTGKKITLECSQTMGHDKMYWYQQDPGMELHLIHYSYGVNSTEKGDLSSESTVSRIRTEHFPLTLESARPSHTSQYLCASSEWVGASGETQYFGPGTRLLVL.

The rearrangement joins TRBV11-3 to TRBJ2-7; 7 nucleotides align to TRBD1. Unmatched junction bases numbered 7, after V lost 5 bases and J lost 0 bases. The length of the CDR3 is 15 residues. Germline lookup yields CDR1 SGHNT and CDR2 YENEEA. CDR3 in amino acids: CASSRRQGSSYEQYF. CDR3 DNA: TGTGCCAGCAGCCGCCGACAGGGAAGCTCCTACGAGCAGTACTTC.

The chain combines TRBV18 with TRBJ2-7, with D perhaps matching TRBD1 (6 bases). Germline CDR1 reads KGHSH; CDR2 reads LQKENI. The V and J ends lost 2 bases and 5 bases respectively, with 7 bases between them. CDR3 length: 12 residues. The CDR3 protein is CASSPTGNEQYF. In nucleotides, the CDR3 is TGTGCCAGCTCACCAACAGGGAACGAGCAGTACTTC.

The chain links TRBV14 to TRBJ2-1; TRBD1 aligns across 8 bases. CDR3 length: 17 residues. CDR1 is SGHDN and CDR2 is FVKESK in the germline V gene. J lost 4 bases, V lost 5 bases, and 13 bases had no gene match. CDR3 nucleotides: TGTGCCAGCAGCTACCGGACAGGGTATAGCGGTTACAATGAGCAGTTCTTC. As protein: CASSYRTGYSGYNEQFF.

This clone was picked up a small number of times. This chain joins TRBV6-8 and TRBJ1-1; D uncertain. CDR1 is MNHGY and CDR2 is SAAAGT in the germline V gene. The V gene lost 3 bases and the J gene lost 3 bases, with 17 bases spanning the gap. The CDR3 loop spans 16 amino acids. The CDR3 nucleotides are TGTGCCAGCAGTTATGAAACAGTTTCTTTAGACACTGAAGCTTTCTTT. Amino acid sequence: CASSYETVSLDTEAFF.

The chain joins TRBV6-8 to TRBJ2-4, with D possibly being TRBD1 (6 bases). The CDR3 runs to 14 residues. Trimming took off 7 bases at V and 0 bases at J, with 10 bases between the two ends. CDR1 and CDR2 from the germline V gene are MNHGY and SAAAGT. The CDR3 DNA reads as TGTGCCAGCACTGTGACAGGAGCCAAAAACATTCAGTACTTC. Amino acid sequence: CASTVTGAKNIQYF.

The chain couples TRBV19 to TRBJ2-7; tentatively, D is TRBD1 (6 bases). The CDR3 sequence is 14 residues long. Per germline, CDR1 LNHDA and CDR2 SQIVND (reference sequence). V gave up 6 bases and J gave up 4 bases, with 16 bases separating them. The CDR3 DNA is TGTGCCAGTAGCCGACAGGCGTCAGGGTACGAGCAGTACTTC. This gives the protein CASSRQASGYEQYF.

This clone was recorded many times. The chain has TRBV11-3 and TRBJ1-1, with D unclear. The CDR3 is made up of 14 amino acids. Per germline, CDR1 SGHNT and CDR2 YENEEA. V lost 5 bases, J lost 4 bases, and 14 bases lay in between. The CDR3 sequence is CASSVTTRSTEAFF. The DNA for the CDR3 is TGTGCCAGCAGCGTTACGACACGGAGCACTGAAGCTTTCTTT.

This clone is judged medium-sized. This chain links TRBV29-1 with TRBJ2-6; D is uncertain. The CDR3 contains 15 residues. Per germline, CDR1 SQVTM and CDR2 ANQGSEA. The V gene lost 7 bases and the J gene lost 0 bases, with 13 bases spanning the gap. The CDR3, as DNA: TGCAGCGCTCAGACGGCAAACTCTGGGGCCAACGTCCTGACTTTC. It is translated as CSAQTANSGANVLTF.

This clone has more than one count but fewer than ten. J is TRBJ2-1 and V is TRBV19; D is unresolved. The germline V and J ends were trimmed by 1 base and 6 bases, with 7 bases remaining between them. The CDR3 runs 13 residues. Per germline, CDR1 LNHDA and CDR2 SQIVND (reference sequence). The CDR3 sequence: CASSIVPSNEQFF. CDR3 bases: TGTGCCAGTAGTATAGTTCCTAGCAATGAGCAGTTCTTC.

This clone was found a few times. This rearrangement joins TRBV11-3 to TRBJ2-7, with TRBD1 identical over 9 bases. J gave up 3 bases and V 3 bases, and 3 bases lay outside the gene matches. CDR3 length equals 14 residues. Looked up from germline, CDR1 is SGHNT and CDR2 is YENEEA. The CDR3 sequence: CASSLGQGGYEQYF. CDR3 bases: TGTGCCAGCAGCTTGGGACAGGGAGGCTACGAGCAGTACTTC.

This chain uses TRBV29-1 with TRBJ2-3; tentative D call: TRBD2 (5 bases). Trimming shortened V by 0 bases and J by 4 bases, and 14 bases separated the two germline ends. There are 15 residues in the CDR3. Germline CDR1 is SQVTM and CDR2 is ANQGSEA. CDR3 in amino acids: CSVEERVRDPDTQYF. In DNA form, the CDR3 reads TGCAGCGTTGAAGAGAGGGTTCGAGACCCAGATACGCAGTATTTT.

In its sample, this clone ranks as medium-sized. V gene TRBV6-8 combines with J gene TRBJ2-1; no clear D. The CDR3 is 14 amino acids. Per germline, CDR1 MNHGY and CDR2 SAAAGT. V shed 2 bases and J shed 4 bases, with 9 bases lying between them. CDR3 sequence reads: CASSYSNRYNEQFF. In DNA form, the CDR3 reads TGTGCCAGCAGTTACAGTAACAGATACAATGAGCAGTTCTTC.

This clone has a handful of counts. The chain has TRBV28 and TRBJ2-7; D tentatively reads TRBD1 or TRBD2 (5 bases each). Trimming pared 3 bases from V and 8 bases from J, leaving 17 bases between. The CDR3 sequence is 14 residues long. Per germline, CDR1 MDHEN and CDR2 SYDVKM. CDR3 bases: TGTGCCAGCAGTTTGGGGCGGACTCCTATACAGCAGTACTTC. Translating gives CASSLGRTPIQQYF.

There are a few counts of this clone. The V gene is TRBV6-8, the J gene TRBJ2-5, with D unclear. The CDR3 has 16 amino acids. CDR1 is MNHGY and CDR2 is SAAAGT in the germline V gene. V was cut by 2 bases and J by 0 bases, with 13 bases left in between. CDR3 loop: CASSYGWRRDQETQYF. The CDR3 DNA follows: TGTGCCAGCAGTTACGGTTGGAGAAGGGACCAAGAGACCCAGTACTTC.

This clone is classed as medium-sized. The rearrangement joins TRBV9 to TRBJ1-6, with D perhaps TRBD1 (6 bases). The CDR3 extends over 15 amino acids. Trimming left V 3 bases short and J 5 bases short, with 12 bases between. Germline loops: CDR1 SGDLS, CDR2 YYNGEE. The CDR3 nucleotides are TGTGCCAGCAGCGCCGAGGGGGGAGATAATTCACCCCTCCACTTT. Translation: CASSAEGGDNSPLHF.

By proportion, this clone is medium-sized (0.01 to 0.1%). The rearrangement joins TRBV6-8 to TRBJ1-5; TRBD1 matches 7 bases. J lost 3 bases, V lost 9 bases, and 2 bases had no gene match. CDR3 length: 12 residues. Germline lookup yields CDR1 MNHGY and CDR2 SAAAGT. The CDR3 coding sequence is TGTGCCAGTGGGACAGTCAATCAGCCCCAGCATTTT. Residues: CASGTVNQPQHF.

The V and J genes are TRBV28 and TRBJ1-5, with D hard to call. Germline lookup yields CDR1 MDHEN and CDR2 SYDVKM. V lost 2 bases and J 2 bases, leaving 7 bases between the germline ends. The length of the CDR3 is 14 residues. The CDR3 protein is CASSLGGGNQPQHF. The DNA of the CDR3 is TGTGCCAGCAGTTTAGGTGGGGGCAATCAGCCCCAGCATTTT.

By sample fraction, this clone is medium-sized. The chain carries TRBV11-3 and TRBJ1-3; the D is unclear. Germline CDR1 SGHNT, CDR2 YENEEA. CDR3 length: 14 residues. Deletions cut 1 base from V and 0 bases from J, with 4 bases between. The CDR3 nucleotides read TGTGCCAGCAGCTTAGGGAGCTCTGGAAACACCATATATTTT. This gives the protein CASSLGSSGNTIYF. The whole variable domain, remainder taken from reference TRBV11-3 and TRBJ1-3, is EAGVVQSPRYKIIEKKQPVAFWCNPISGHNTLYWYLQNLGQGPELLIRYENEEAVDDSQLPKDRFSAERLKGVDSTLKIQPAELGDSAVYLCASSLGSSGNTIYFGEGSWLTVV.

This clone is termed medium-sized. Written as DNA, the CDR3 is TGTGCCAGCAGCTTAGACGAGGGTTGGAACACCGGGGAGCTGTTTTTT. Its protein product is CASSLDEGWNTGELFF. V is TRBV11-3 and J is TRBJ2-2; D possibly corresponds to TRBD2 (5 bases). Germline V gene lookup returns CDR1 SGHNT and CDR2 YENEEA. The CDR3 consists of 16 residues. The V and J ends lost 0 bases and 1 base respectively, with 9 bases between them. Based on the CDR3 plus reference TRBV11-3 and TRBJ2-2, the full variable domain is EAGVVQSPRYKIIEKKQPVAFWCNPISGHNTLYWYLQNLGQGPELLIRYENEEAVDDSQLPKDRFSAERLKGVDSTLKIQPAELGDSAVYLCASSLDEGWNTGELFFGEGSRLTVL.

By its share, this clone is medium-sized. CDR3 coding DNA: TGTGCCACCAGCAGAGCTCGGGGGAACGGTGAAGCTTTCTTT. Protein: CATSRARGNGEAFF. The chain uses TRBV15 and TRBJ1-1, with D possibly matching TRBD1 (5 bases). This CDR3 has 14 residues. Between the trimmed V and J ends, which lost 1 base and 7 bases, there was a span of 13 bases. CDR1 LNHNV and CDR2 YYDKDF come from the germline V gene (reference sequence).

In its sample, this clone is large. The J gene is TRBJ1-4, the V gene TRBV11-3; a weak D match, TRBD1 (5 bases). This CDR3 has 16 amino acids. V lost 4 bases, J lost 7 bases, and 19 bases lay in between. Germline loops: CDR1 SGHNT, CDR2 YENEEA. The CDR3 DNA follows: TGTGCCAGCAGCTCGCTTCGACAGTTAAATGTTGAAAAACTGTTTTTT. Its protein is CASSSLRQLNVEKLFF.

The J gene is TRBJ2-7, the V gene TRBV6-8; D not certain. The CDR3 length is 13 residues. Trimming removed 4 bases at V and 2 bases at J, with 9 bases between. CDR1 and CDR2 (germline): MNHGY, SAAAGT. The CDR3 spells CASSWAAAYEQYF. CDR3 in DNA: TGTGCCAGCAGTTGGGCGGCAGCCTACGAGCAGTACTTC.

This clone was picked up a small number of times. V usage is TRBV6-8 and J usage is TRBJ2-3; D may match TRBD1 or TRBD2 (8 bases each). Germline-derived CDR1 and CDR2 are MNHGY and SAAAGT. Trimming pared 5 bases from V and 0 bases from J, leaving 21 bases between. The CDR3 is 18 residues long. CDR3 in DNA: TGTGCCAGCAGTCCAGGGGGCGCCGGGGGGGTTAGCACAGATACGCAGTATTTT. Translated, it gives CASSPGGAGGVSTDTQYF.

The chain recombines TRBV28 with TRBJ1-5, with D maybe TRBD1 (6 bases). Germline CDR1 is MDHEN and CDR2 is SYDVKM. The CDR3 extends over 14 amino acids. The ends were cut back, 8 bases at V and 9 bases at J, with 20 bases in the middle. The CDR3 DNA reads as TGTGCCAGCGGGGAGGGACAAGGTATTCGGCCCCAGCATTTT. As protein: CASGEGQGIRPQHF.

This clone has more than one count but fewer than ten. CDR3 nucleotide sequence: TGTGCCAGCAGGGAAAGGGGACTAGCGGGGCCCGGGACCTACGAGCAGTACTTC. This sequence encodes CASRERGLAGPGTYEQYF. V usage is TRBV6-8 and J usage is TRBJ2-7, with 13 bases identical to TRBD2. V lost 6 bases to trimming and J lost 2 bases; unmatched junction nucleotides: 13. The CDR3 runs 18 residues. Germline lookup yields CDR1 MNHGY and CDR2 SAAAGT.